Presented here are 14 T cell receptor beta chains from one specimen sequenced in a study of human T cells and chemical hapten exposure. The time point: patch test 3, about 24 weeks after DPC sensitization. Treatment specified: therapeutic diphenylcyclopropenone sensitization with weekly scalp DPC. TCRdb processed the RACE reads anew with MiXCR; each CDR3 protein has one entry. The table includes more than 95,000 distinct CDR3 sequences, around 35% detected once. Specimen: whole blood, collected in connection with sensitization to the hapten diphenylcyclopropenone (DPC). These receptor sequences come from a man aged 35-49 years with alopecia areata. Some clones in this sample may be carry-over from other donors' samples.

The chain has TRBV7-2 and TRBJ1-2, with 10 bases aligning to TRBD1. The CDR3 has 15 residues. Germline CDR1 and CDR2: SGHTA and FQGNSA. Trimming took 5 bases from V and 3 from J; bases not matched to a gene: 6. The CDR3 bases are TGTGCCAGCAGCCCCCGGACAGGGGGGTACTATGGCTACACCTTC. Protein: CASSPRTGGYYGYTF.

In its sample, this clonotype was seen a few times. The V gene is TRBV12-3 or TRBV12-4, the J gene TRBJ2-1; tentatively, D is TRBD1 or TRBD2 (5 bases each). The V and J ends lost 5 bases and 6 bases respectively, with 14 bases between them. The CDR3 is made up of 14 amino acids. CDR3 loop: CASSHGTKSNEQFF. The CDR3, as DNA: TGTGCCAGCAGTCACGGGACGAAGAGCAATGAGCAGTTCTTC.

The J gene is TRBJ2-3, the V gene TRBV20-1; TRBD1 matches at 8 bases. This CDR3 has 16 amino acids. Unmatched junction bases numbered 13, after V lost 3 bases and J lost 5 bases. In germline, CDR1 is DFQATT, CDR2 SNEGSKA (reference sequence). The chain's CDR3 is CSASPQGAGSRDTQYF. Written as DNA, the CDR3 is TGCAGTGCTAGTCCTCAGGGGGCGGGCAGTAGAGATACGCAGTATTTT.

This clonotype was seen a handful of times. The chain has TRBV7-2 and TRBJ2-3; D is perhaps TRBD1 or TRBD2 (5 bases each). Per the germline V gene, CDR1 is SGHTA and CDR2 is FQGNSA. The germline V and J ends were trimmed by 3 bases and 6 bases, with 10 bases remaining between them. The CDR3 runs to 13 residues. CDR3 in amino acids: CASSFGGGDTQYF. CDR3 in DNA: TGTGCCAGCAGCTTTGGGGGTGGGGATACGCAGTATTTT.

This clonotype was seen a handful of times. V gene TRBV6-5 combines with J gene TRBJ2-1; maybe TRBD1 (5 bases). Trimming cost V 5 bases and J 7 bases, with 9 bases left between them. The germline V gene encodes CDR1 MNHEY and CDR2 SVGAGI. This CDR3 contains 12 residues. In nucleotides, the CDR3 is TGTGCCAGCAGTAACCCAGGGAATGAGCAGTTCTTC. This gives the protein CASSNPGNEQFF.

The chain combines TRBV7-2 with TRBJ2-1; D ambiguous. Trimming pared 7 bases from V and 5 bases from J, leaving 6 bases between. The CDR3 extends over 11 amino acids. Germline CDR1 SGHTA, CDR2 FQGNSA. CDR3 DNA: TGTGCCAGCACCATGAACAATGAGCAGTTCTTC. This sequence encodes CASTMNNEQFF.

Regarding this clonotype: Compared with germline, one end of the junction differs, possibly owing to a read error. This chain joins TRBV24-1 and TRBJ2-5, with 8 bases lining up with TRBD1. The CDR3 consists of 14 residues. Per germline, CDR1 KGHDR and CDR2 SFDVKD. The CDR3 DNA follows: TGTGCCACCAGTCGACAGGGGAGGTTGGAGACCCAGTCCTTC. Translated: CATSRQGRLETQSF.

This clonotype showed up just a few times. The genes are TRBV12-3 or TRBV12-4 and TRBJ2-1; no clear D gene. The V and J ends lost 7 bases and 4 bases respectively, with 11 bases between them. The CDR3 length is 13 residues. The CDR3 loop reads CASIPDGYNEQFF. DNA for the CDR3: TGTGCCAGCATTCCCGACGGATACAATGAGCAGTTCTTC.

The chain uses TRBV27 and TRBJ2-7, with no clear D. The CDR3 runs 14 residues. The germline V and J ends were trimmed by 3 bases and 1 base, with 10 bases remaining between them. The V gene's germline CDR1 is MNHEY and CDR2 SMNVEV (reference sequence). This CDR3 is CASSFSTESYEQYF. DNA of the CDR3: TGTGCCAGCAGTTTTAGTACAGAATCCTACGAGCAGTACTTC.

This clonotype appeared once. CDR3 sequence (DNA): TGTGCCAGCAGTGTTGTGGAGGGGTTTATAGGAACCCAGTACTTC. Translating it yields CASSVVEGFIGTQYF. The chain has TRBV27 and TRBJ2-5; D may be TRBD2 (6 bases). CDR1 MNHEY and CDR2 SMNVEV come from the germline V gene (reference sequence). V gave up 5 bases and J gave up 8 bases, with 21 bases separating them. CDR3 length: 15 residues.

V and J are TRBV6-2 or TRBV6-3 and TRBJ1-5; TRBD1 aligns across 8 bases. The germline CDR1 and CDR2 sequences are MNHEY and SVGEGT. V shed 7 bases and J 6 bases; nucleotides not matched to a gene: 11. The CDR3 runs to 15 residues. CDR3 protein: CASTPRDRGTQPQHF. DNA for the CDR3: TGTGCCAGCACTCCTCGTGACAGGGGCACTCAGCCCCAGCATTTT.

This clonotype was seen a handful of times. This chain joins TRBV7-9 and TRBJ2-1, with D unresolved. The CDR3 has 16 amino acids. V was pared by 7 bases and J by 0 bases, with 16 bases between. Germline values: CDR1 SEHNR, CDR2 FQNEAQ (reference sequence). The CDR3 nucleotides are TGTGCCAGCATCGGTCTCATGCGGAGCTCCTACAATGAGCAGTTCTTC. Encoded protein: CASIGLMRSSYNEQFF.

The rearrangement links TRBV27 to TRBJ1-2; 11 bases are shared with TRBD1. The CDR3 loop spans 16 amino acids. CDR1 is MNHEY and CDR2 is SMNVEV in the germline V gene (reference sequence). V lost 0 bases to trimming and J lost 3 bases; unmatched junction nucleotides: 3. The CDR3 sequence is CASSLSRTGGYYGYTF. The DNA of the CDR3 is TGTGCCAGCAGTTTATCGAGGACAGGGGGCTACTATGGCTACACCTTC.

The V call is TRBV30, the J call TRBJ1-5, with D maybe TRBD1 (5 bases). The CDR3 runs 13 residues. Germline V gene sequence: CDR1 GTSNPN, CDR2 SVGIG (reference sequence). Trimming stripped 2 bases from V and 7 bases from J, with 12 bases between. The CDR3, as DNA: TGTGCCTGGAGTCTTCAGGGTGGACAGCCCCAGCATTTT. It encodes CAWSLQGGQPQHF. Full variable domain (rest looked up from reference TRBV30 and TRBJ1-5): SQTIHQWPATLVQPVGSPLSLECTVEGTSNPNLYWYRQAAGRGLQLLFYSVGIGQISSEVPQNLSASRPQDRQFILSSKKLLLSDSGFYLCAWSLQGGQPQHFGDGTRLSIL.